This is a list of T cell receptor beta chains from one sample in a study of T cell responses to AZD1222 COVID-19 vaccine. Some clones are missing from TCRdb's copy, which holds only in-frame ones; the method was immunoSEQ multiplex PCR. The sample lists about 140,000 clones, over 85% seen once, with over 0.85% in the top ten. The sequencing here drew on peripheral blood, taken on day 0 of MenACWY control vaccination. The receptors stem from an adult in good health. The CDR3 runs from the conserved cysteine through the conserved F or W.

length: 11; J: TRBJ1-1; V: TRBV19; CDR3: CASSILVRAFF
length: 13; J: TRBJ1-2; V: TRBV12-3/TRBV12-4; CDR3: CASSPGRGGGYTF
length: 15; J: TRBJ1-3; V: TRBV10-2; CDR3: CASRNRDTTGNTIYF
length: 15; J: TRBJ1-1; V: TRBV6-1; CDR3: CASSEATAVNTEAFF
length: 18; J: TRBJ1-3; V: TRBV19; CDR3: CASSTPRTGKVPGNTIYF
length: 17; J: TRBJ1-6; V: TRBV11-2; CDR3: CASSLDGRTGVNSPLHF
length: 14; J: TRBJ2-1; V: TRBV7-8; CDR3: CASSPRTSGRGGFF
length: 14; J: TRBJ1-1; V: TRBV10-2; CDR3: CASSELRTGGEAFF
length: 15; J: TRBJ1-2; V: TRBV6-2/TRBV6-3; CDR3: CASSYAGGYAVGYTF
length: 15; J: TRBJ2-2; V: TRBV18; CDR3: CASSPGTGKPGELFF
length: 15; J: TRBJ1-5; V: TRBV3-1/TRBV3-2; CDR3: CASSSMGGGNQPQHF
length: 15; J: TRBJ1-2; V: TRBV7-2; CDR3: CASSPRQGVYYGYTF
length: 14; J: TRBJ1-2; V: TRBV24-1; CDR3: CATSDWTANYGYTF